This T cell receptor (beta chain) appears in the sequencing data of a study of CD8 T cells in Susac syndrome. V shed 7 bases and J 1 base; nucleotides not matched to a gene: 10. CDR1 is MNHEY, CDR2 SVGEGT, per germline. The CDR3 length is 15 residues. The individuals used as controls were healthy donors who had been matched for both age and sex. RNA totalling roughly 0.5 to 1 ug underwent reverse transcription with random hexamers. Amplification of TCR beta CDR3 spanned 54 Vbeta and 13 Jbeta via immunoSEQ multiplex PCR. One entry per CDR3 protein, called by TCRdb with MiXCR from the immunoSEQ multiplex PCR reads. Of some 99,000 distinct CDR3 sequences in the sample, roughly 96% are singletons; the top ten hold more than 0.08%.

The V and J genes are TRBV6-2 or TRBV6-3 and TRBJ2-7, with 7 positions matching TRBD2. Sequencing input: CD4+ T cells from PBMCs. The clonotype was recovered from a human donor in good health. CDR3 nucleotides: TGTGCCAGCAAAATCGGGAGGACCCTGTCCTACGAGCAGTACTTC. The encoded protein is CASKIGRTLSYEQYF.